Below, 21 T cell receptor beta chains from the same sample are listed, as sequenced in a study of cytomegalovirus exposure and HLA in healthy donors. PCR employed 60 Vbeta and 13 Jbeta primers. Data came from immunoSEQ multiplex PCR; TCRdb stores just in-frame clones and leaves some out. The data contain about 76,000 clones, approximately 72% of them singletons. Sequenced input: PBMCs. The receptors derive from a woman in her forties in good health and CMV-seropositive.

In this sample, this clone turned up a few times. V gene TRBV29-1 combines with J gene TRBJ1-1; possibly TRBD1 for D (5 bases). CDR1 SQVTM and CDR2 ANQGSEA come from the germline V gene. Trimming stripped 7 bases from V and 0 bases from J, with 12 bases between. This CDR3 region has 13 residues. CDR3 amino acids: CSAGRGMNTEAFF. CDR3 nucleotide sequence: TGCAGCGCTGGCCGGGGGATGAACACTGAAGCTTTCTTT.

This clone has only a few counts. This chain joins TRBV6-5 and TRBJ2-7; TRBD1 agrees at 8 bases. The CDR3 has 16 residues. Germline CDR1 and CDR2: MNHEY and SVGAGI. The trim removed 0 bases at V and 2 bases at J, leaving 6 bases unmatched. The CDR3 DNA sequence: TGTGCCAGCAGTTACTCGTGGACAGGGAGGACCTACGAGCAGTACTTC. Translating it yields CASSYSWTGRTYEQYF.

CDR3 in amino acids: CASSDSAGSYNEQFF. Written as DNA, the CDR3 is TGTGCCAGCAGTGACTCAGCGGGCTCCTACAATGAGCAGTTCTTC. The chain carries TRBV6-4 and TRBJ2-1; TRBD2 might be the D (6 bases). Trimming cost V 0 bases and J 0 bases, with 6 bases left between them. The germline V gene encodes CDR1 MRHNA and CDR2 SNTAGT. This CDR3 has 15 amino acids.

The chain links TRBV29-1 to TRBJ1-1; unclear D gene. Looked up from germline, CDR1 is SQVTM and CDR2 is ANQGSEA. Between the trimmed V and J ends, which lost 1 base and 2 bases, there was a span of 8 bases. CDR3 size: 13 residues. The CDR3 protein is CSVEGQTNTEAFF. DNA for the CDR3: TGCAGCGTTGAAGGACAAACTAACACTGAAGCTTTCTTT. Combining the CDR3 with reference TRBV29-1 and TRBJ1-1 gives the whole variable domain SAVISQKPSRDICQRGTSLTIQCQVDSQVTMMFWYRQQPGQSLTLIATANQGSEATYESGFVIDKFPISRPNLTFSTLTVSNMSPEDSSIYLCSVEGQTNTEAFFGQGTRLTVV.

The chain is built from TRBV30 and TRBJ1-2, with TRBD1 as a possible D gene (5 bases). Germline V CDR1 and CDR2: GTSNPN, SVGIG (reference sequence). There are 12 residues in the CDR3. Trimming took 4 bases from V and 6 from J, leaving 12 bases between them. The CDR3 sequence is CAWNEGVHGYTF. The CDR3 bases are TGTGCCTGGAATGAAGGGGTTCATGGCTACACCTTC. The full variable domain, completed using reference TRBV30 and TRBJ1-2, is SQTIHQWPATLVQPVGSPLSLECTVEGTSNPNLYWYRQAAGRGLQLLFYSVGIGQISSEVPQNLSASRPQDRQFILSSKKLLLSDSGFYLCAWNEGVHGYTFGSGTRLTVV.

The chain uses TRBV29-1 and TRBJ1-1; 7 bases map to TRBD1. CDR1 is SQVTM and CDR2 is ANQGSEA in the germline V gene. The length of the CDR3 is 13 residues. V shed 5 bases and J 5 bases; nucleotides not matched to a gene: 8. CDR3 region: CSVCRQGLTEAFF. The CDR3 nucleotides read TGCAGCGTTTGCCGACAGGGCTTAACTGAAGCTTTCTTT.

The rearrangement uses TRBV6-6 and TRBJ1-5; 7 positions match TRBD1. This CDR3 region has 14 residues. Germline values: CDR1 MNHNY, CDR2 SVGAGI (reference sequence). After removal of 6 bases from V and 2 bases from J, the junction contained 4 bases not matched to a gene. The CDR3 loop is CASRTGRGNQPQHF. Written as DNA, the CDR3 is TGTGCCAGCAGGACAGGGCGTGGCAATCAGCCCCAGCATTTT.

This clone has only a few counts. This chain uses TRBV23-1 with TRBJ1-1, with TRBD1 as a possible D gene (5 bases). TRBV23-1 is given ORF status, its function remaining uncertain. The CDR3 contains 15 residues. V lost 7 bases, J lost 1 base, and 16 bases lay in between. The CDR3 DNA reads as TGCGCCAGCAAACCAGCGGGAGACAGGAACACTGAAGCTTTCTTT. Amino acids: CASKPAGDRNTEAFF.

J is TRBJ1-2 and V is TRBV27, with 9 bases identical to TRBD1. Per germline, CDR1 MNHEY and CDR2 SMNVEV (reference sequence). With V trimmed by 6 bases and J by 2 bases, 1 base remained unmatched. CDR3 size: 13 residues. CDR3 nucleotides: TGTGCCAGCAGGGGACAGGGAAACTATGGCTACACCTTC. It translates to CASRGQGNYGYTF.

V gene TRBV7-3 combines with J gene TRBJ1-2; a possible D gene is TRBD1 (5 bases). The CDR3 has 14 amino acids. Germline CDR1 and CDR2: SGHTA and FQGTGA. Trimming cost V 5 bases and J 4 bases, with 14 bases left between them. The CDR3 loop reads CASSQDTSGYGYTF. CDR3 sequence (DNA): TGTGCCAGCAGCCAGGACACCTCGGGCTATGGCTACACCTTC.

This clone has a handful of counts. This chain joins TRBV6-1 and TRBJ2-1, with D unresolved. The germline CDR1 and CDR2 sequences are MNHNS and SASEGT. Trimming cost V 5 bases and J 6 bases, with 8 bases left between them. CDR3 length equals 12 residues. The CDR3 here is CASSFNINEQFF. The CDR3 DNA follows: TGTGCCAGCAGTTTCAACATCAATGAGCAGTTCTTC.

The chain has TRBV27 and TRBJ2-7; TRBD2 matches at 10 bases. The ends lost 5 bases at V and 6 bases at J; junction bases unmatched: 10. The V gene's germline CDR1 is MNHEY and CDR2 SMNVEV (reference sequence). The CDR3 is made up of 15 amino acids. The DNA of the CDR3 is TGTGCCAGCAGTGCCCGAGGAGCGGGGGGGCTCGAGCAGTACTTC. Its translation is CASSARGAGGLEQYF.

The chain combines TRBV7-8 with TRBJ2-3; D may be TRBD2 (7 bases). Germline V gene lookup returns CDR1 SGHVS and CDR2 FQNEAQ. Trimming stripped 1 base from V and 7 bases from J, with 12 bases between. The CDR3 totals 14 residues. In nucleotides, the CDR3 is TGTGCCAGCAGCTTAGGGCGGGGGCCGAATACGCAGTATTTT. Translated: CASSLGRGPNTQYF.

The chain joins TRBV12-5 to TRBJ1-2; TRBD1 matches at 9 bases. The CDR3 has 13 amino acids. The junction had 10 bases not matched to a gene; V was cut back by 4 bases and J by 13 bases. Germline loops: CDR1 LGHNT, CDR2 FRNRAP. The CDR3 bases are TGTGCTAGTGGTTCCGGGACAGGGTCCGCTTTCACCTTC. Translated: CASGSGTGSAFTF.

This chain uses TRBV29-1 with TRBJ2-5; D unresolved. V lost 5 bases and J 4 bases, leaving 11 bases between the germline ends. CDR3 length equals 12 residues. Per germline, CDR1 SQVTM and CDR2 ANQGSEA. DNA for the CDR3: TGCAGCGTTTTGTCCCCCGGAGAGACCCAGTACTTC. Its translation is CSVLSPGETQYF.

The genes are TRBV7-9 and TRBJ1-4; a weak D match, TRBD1 (5 bases). CDR1 and CDR2 from the germline V gene are SEHNR and FQNEAQ (reference sequence). V shed 6 bases and J shed 2 bases, with 13 bases lying between them. CDR3 length: 15 residues. The CDR3 loop is CASSYWGETNEKLFF. CDR3 nucleotide sequence: TGTGCCAGCAGTTACTGGGGGGAGACTAATGAAAAACTGTTTTTT.

This clone was detected once. This chain links TRBV7-9 with TRBJ2-1; 7 bases are a match to TRBD2. The CDR3 spans 16 residues. The J segment lost 0 bases and the V segment lost 4 bases, leaving 6 bases of the junction unmatched. CDR1 is SEHNR, CDR2 FQNEAQ, per germline (reference sequence). CDR3: CASSSLADYSYNEQFF. The CDR3 bases are TGTGCCAGCAGCTCCCTAGCGGATTACTCCTACAATGAGCAGTTCTTC.

J is TRBJ1-2 and V is TRBV7-9; 9 nucleotides agree with TRBD1. In germline, CDR1 is SEHNR, CDR2 FQNEAQ (reference sequence). CDR3 length equals 19 residues. With 1 base clipped from V and 3 bases from J, the junction kept 15 bases outside the gene matches. The chain's CDR3 is CASSLDDWLQGAYDYGYTF. As DNA, the CDR3 is TGTGCCAGCAGCTTAGACGATTGGCTACAGGGGGCTTATGACTATGGCTACACCTTC.

DNA of the CDR3: TGCGCCAGCAGCCAAGCGGGTGGCTACACCTTC. It encodes CASSQAGGYTF. J is TRBJ1-2 and V is TRBV4-1; D call uncertain. V shed 1 base and J shed 7 bases, with 4 bases lying between them. CDR1 and CDR2 from the germline V gene are MGHRA and YSYEKL. The CDR3 is 11 residues long.

V usage is TRBV11-2 and J usage is TRBJ2-2; no clear D gene. The CDR3 spans 13 residues. V gave up 6 bases and J gave up 1 base, with 6 bases separating them. CDR1 and CDR2 from the germline V gene are SGHAT and FQNNGV. This chain's CDR3 is CASSPGNTGELFF. CDR3 in DNA: TGTGCCAGCAGTCCGGGGAACACCGGGGAGCTGTTTTTT.

This clone was counted only a few times. The rearrangement joins TRBV7-3 to TRBJ1-2; 8 nucleotides align to TRBD1. The CDR3 totals 14 residues. The J segment lost 14 bases and the V segment lost 0 bases, leaving 11 bases of the junction unmatched. The germline CDR1 and CDR2 sequences are SGHTA and FQGTGA. CDR3 region: CASSLTTGGSPFTF. CDR3 sequence (DNA): TGTGCCAGCAGCTTAACCACAGGGGGTAGTCCTTTTACCTTC.